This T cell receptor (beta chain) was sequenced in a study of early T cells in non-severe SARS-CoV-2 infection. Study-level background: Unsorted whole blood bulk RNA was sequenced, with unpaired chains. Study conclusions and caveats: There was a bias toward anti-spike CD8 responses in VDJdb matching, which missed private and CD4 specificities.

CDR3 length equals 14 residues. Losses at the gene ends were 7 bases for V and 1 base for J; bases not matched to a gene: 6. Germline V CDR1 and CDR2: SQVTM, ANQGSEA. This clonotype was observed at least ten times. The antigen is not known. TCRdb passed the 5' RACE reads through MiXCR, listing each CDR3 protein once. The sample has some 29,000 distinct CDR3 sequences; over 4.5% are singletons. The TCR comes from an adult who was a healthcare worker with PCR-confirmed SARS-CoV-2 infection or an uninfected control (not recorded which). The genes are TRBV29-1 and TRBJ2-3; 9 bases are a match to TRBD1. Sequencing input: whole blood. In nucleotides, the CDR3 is TGCAGCGGTGTACAGGGGGCGGGCACAGATACGCAGTATTTT. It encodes CSGVQGAGTDTQYF.